The following is a T cell receptor (beta chain) sequence with its context. Its target is unknown. This entry is derived from a study of CD8 T cells in Susac syndrome. The germline V gene encodes CDR1 SGDLS and CDR2 YYNGEE. V dropped 2 bases and J dropped 4 bases, with 6 bases sitting between them. The CDR3 extends over 13 amino acids. The authors reverse transcribed roughly 0.5 to 1 ug RNA with random hexamers. An immunoSEQ multiplex PCR amplified TCR beta CDR3 over 54 Vbeta and 13 Jbeta. TCRdb fed the immunoSEQ multiplex PCR reads into MiXCR, producing one record per CDR3 protein. The sample lists 110,000 to 150,000 distinct CDR3 sequences; 85% to 95% were seen once. Study-wide findings and caveats: In its TCR sequencing and HLA analysis, the study acknowledged that the number of individuals was relatively small.

The origin of this receptor is a human donor in good health. The sequenced material came from CD8+ T cells from PBMCs. The gene calls are TRBV9 and TRBJ2-2; D might be TRBD2 (5 bases). The DNA of the CDR3 is TGTGCCAGCAGCGTGCGGGCCACCGGGGAGCTGTTTTTT. It codes for CASSVRATGELFF.